A selection of T cell receptor beta chains follows, all from one sample in a study of blood T cell repertoires in COVID-19. The repertoire was sequenced with immunoSEQ multiplex PCR; TCRdb's copy has only in-frame clones and lacks some. The profile shows under 200,000 clones, almost 85% of them singletons. Specimen: PBMCs or T cells enriched from blood (not recorded which). Receptors originate from a man aged 50 to 59 who had recovered from COVID-19. Both conserved end residues are part of each CDR3. The order of the fields is J gene, D gene, clone size, V gene, CDR3 protein, CDR3 DNA. A D gene is named only where the DNA matches it firmly. The size of a clone is reported for some rows only, either as once, few or many, or as a class for expanded clones.

>TRBJ2-7|-|-|TRBV11-2
CASSSTRIGNEQYF
TGTGCCAGCAGCTCCACTAGAATAGGTAACGAGCAGTACTTC
>TRBJ1-2|TRBD1|few|TRBV18
CASSRSGTGDSGYTF
TGTGCCAGCTCACGTTCCGGGACAGGGGACTCTGGCTACACCTTC
>TRBJ1-6|-|-|TRBV27
CAIPPGCRNSPLHF
TGTGCCATCCCCCCAGGGTGTCGCAATTCACCCCTCCACTTT
>TRBJ2-1|-|once|TRBV2
CASRRGSVSSYNEQFF
TGTGCCAGCAGGCGAGGCTCCGTGAGCTCCTACAATGAGCAGTTCTTC
>TRBJ2-3|TRBD1|-|TRBV5-1
CASSLRTGRTDTQYF
TGCGCCAGCAGCCTCAGGACAGGTCGTACAGATACGCAGTATTTT
>TRBJ1-5|TRBD1|-|TRBV19
CASTSQGGLLNNQPQHF
TGTGCCAGTACCTCACAGGGGGGCCTCCTTAATAATCAGCCCCAGCATTTT
>TRBJ1-1|-|-|TRBV28
CASIGKTEAFF
TGTGCCAGCATCGGGAAGACTGAAGCTTTCTTT
>TRBJ2-5|-|few|TRBV6-1
CASSDQGETQYF
TGTGCCAGCAGTGACCAGGGGGAGACCCAGTACTTC
>TRBJ2-1|TRBD2|-|TRBV19
CASSAAGTIRYNEQFF
TGTGCCAGTAGCGCGGCCGGGACTATTAGATACAATGAGCAGTTCTTC
>TRBJ1-2|-|-|TRBV3-1/TRBV3-2
CASSQDQGTYGYTF
TGTGCCAGCAGCCAAGATCAGGGGACCTATGGCTACACCTTC
>TRBJ2-2|-|-|TRBV6-5
CASSDSVTGELFF
TGTGCCAGCAGTGACTCCGTCACCGGGGAGCTGTTTTTT
>TRBJ2-1|TRBD2|few|TRBV6-5
CASSFIGTSTYNEQFF
TGTGCCAGCAGTTTCATCGGGACTAGCACCTACAATGAGCAGTTCTTC
>TRBJ2-1|TRBD2|-|TRBV10-3
CAIRRLERGGGEQFF
TGTGCCATCAGGCGACTAGAGCGGGGGGGCGGGGAGCAGTTCTTC
>TRBJ2-1|-|once|TRBV29-1
CSVETGLQQQFF
TGCAGCGTTGAAACTGGGCTTCAGCAGCAGTTCTTC
>TRBJ1-1|-|-|TRBV6-2/TRBV6-3
CASSYRGRNAEAFF
TGTGCCAGCAGTTATAGGGGGAGAAACGCTGAAGCTTTCTTT
>TRBJ1-6|TRBD1|-|TRBV30
CAWSPGQGADSPLHF
TGTGCCTGGAGTCCGGGACAGGGGGCGGACTCACCCCTCCACTTT
>TRBJ2-6|TRBD1|-|TRBV28
CASSLEGALSGANVLTF
TGTGCCAGCAGTTTAGAGGGGGCGCTCTCTGGGGCCAACGTCCTGACTTTC
>TRBJ1-3|TRBD1|-|TRBV19
CASSDPGGQGAGNTIYF
TGTGCCAGTAGTGACCCTGGTGGACAGGGGGCTGGAAACACCATATATTTT
>TRBJ1-5|-|-|TRBV20-1
CSASRGGSNQPQHF
TGCAGTGCTAGTCGCGGGGGAAGCAATCAGCCCCAGCATTTT